The 8 T cell receptor beta chains presented below share a single source sample, sequenced in a study of identifying expanded T cells in peripheral blood. The protocol was immunoSEQ multiplex PCR, while the TCRdb copy is restricted to in-frame clones and leaves out a portion. The sample has roughly 130,000 clones; 80% to 90% are singletons. Sequencing used blood. All receptors derive from a person aged 18-69 years in good health.

V is TRBV30 and J is TRBJ2-7; D tentatively fits TRBD1 or TRBD2 (5 bases each). CDR3 length equals 13 residues. The V gene's germline CDR1 is GTSNPN and CDR2 SVGIG (reference sequence). Trimming shortened V by 5 bases and J by 2 bases, and 13 bases separated the two germline ends. The CDR3 loop reads CAWHTLGAYEQYF. The DNA for the CDR3 is TGTGCCTGGCATACCTTGGGGGCCTACGAGCAGTACTTC.

This rearrangement joins TRBV15 to TRBJ2-7, with TRBD1 identical over 8 bases. In germline, CDR1 is LNHNV, CDR2 YYDKDF (reference sequence). With 1 base clipped from V and 5 bases from J, the junction kept 1 base outside the gene matches. The CDR3 runs to 13 residues. CDR3 sequence: CATSRGTGNEQYF. The CDR3, as DNA: TGTGCCACCAGCAGAGGGACAGGGAACGAGCAGTACTTC.

This chain uses TRBV6-5 with TRBJ2-5; D gene ambiguous. The CDR3 totals 12 residues. Germline assignment: CDR1 MNHEY and CDR2 SVGAGI. The germline V and J ends were trimmed by 7 bases and 4 bases, with 10 bases remaining between them. As DNA, the CDR3 is TGTGCCAGCACCTCGCTAGGAGAGACCCAGTACTTC. Residues: CASTSLGETQYF.

The chain is built from TRBV6-6 and TRBJ2-7, with D tentatively TRBD2 (5 bases). CDR1 is MNHNY, CDR2 SVGAGI, per germline (reference sequence). CDR3 size: 13 residues. V shed 4 bases and J shed 2 bases, with 9 bases lying between them. As DNA, the CDR3 is TGTGCCAGCAGTTCCAGCGGACCCTACGAGCAGTACTTC. Encoded protein: CASSSSGPYEQYF.

The chain uses TRBV6-1 and TRBJ1-5, with D uncertain. CDR1 MNHNS and CDR2 SASEGT come from the germline V gene. V was shortened by 2 bases and J by 2 bases, with 10 bases between the two germline ends. This CDR3 comprises 15 residues. The CDR3 nucleotides are TGTGCCAGCAGTGAAATGTGGCAGGGCAATCAGCCCCAGCATTTT. As protein: CASSEMWQGNQPQHF.

This chain uses TRBV19 with TRBJ2-2, with TRBD2 matching 9 bases. The CDR3 sequence is 17 residues long. Germline CDR1 reads LNHDA; CDR2 reads SQIVND (reference sequence). Unmatched junction bases numbered 7, after V lost 0 bases and J lost 5 bases. As DNA, the CDR3 is TGTGCCAGTAGTATAGACCCAGCGGGAGGTGGGACCGGGGAGCTGTTTTTT. The encoded protein is CASSIDPAGGGTGELFF.

This clone was counted between two and nine times. The genes are TRBV5-1 and TRBJ2-3; 10 bases are shared with TRBD1. Germline-derived CDR1 and CDR2 are SGHRS and YFSETQ. With 4 bases clipped from V and 6 bases from J, the junction kept 5 bases outside the gene matches. The CDR3 consists of 14 residues. Here the CDR3 reads CASSHGQGGDTQYF. The CDR3 DNA is TGCGCCAGCAGCCACGGACAGGGGGGCGATACGCAGTATTTT.

The chain has TRBV29-1 and TRBJ2-1; the match to TRBD2 covers 8 bases. The V gene end was trimmed by 6 bases and the J gene end by 0 bases; junction bases not matched to a gene: 7. Germline V gene lookup returns CDR1 SQVTM and CDR2 ANQGSEA. This CDR3 spans 15 amino acids. The CDR3 loop reads CSVRAGAFSYNEQFF. The CDR3 DNA reads TGCAGCGTGAGAGCGGGAGCTTTCTCCTACAATGAGCAGTTCTTC.